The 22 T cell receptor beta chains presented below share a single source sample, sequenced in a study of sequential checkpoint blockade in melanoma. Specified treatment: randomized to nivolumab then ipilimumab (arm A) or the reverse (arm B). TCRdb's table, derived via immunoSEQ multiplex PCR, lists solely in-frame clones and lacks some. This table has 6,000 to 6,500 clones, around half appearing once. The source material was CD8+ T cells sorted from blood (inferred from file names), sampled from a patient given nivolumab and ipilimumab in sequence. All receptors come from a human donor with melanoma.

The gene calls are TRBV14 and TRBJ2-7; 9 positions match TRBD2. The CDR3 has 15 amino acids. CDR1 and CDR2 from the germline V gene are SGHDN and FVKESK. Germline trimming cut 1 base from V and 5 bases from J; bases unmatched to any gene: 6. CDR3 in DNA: TGTGCCAGCAGCCAAGTCGTAGCGGGAGAGGACGAGCAGTACTTC. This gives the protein CASSQVVAGEDEQYF.

CDR3 residues: CASSSLAGSYEQYF. CDR3 coding DNA: TGTGCCAGCAGTTCACTAGCGGGAAGCTACGAGCAGTACTTC. The V gene is TRBV27, the J gene TRBJ2-7, with 10 bases that match TRBD2. Germline CDR1 and CDR2: MNHEY and SMNVEV (reference sequence). The CDR3 contains 14 residues. Trimming removed 4 bases from V and 3 bases from J; junction bases left unmatched: 3.

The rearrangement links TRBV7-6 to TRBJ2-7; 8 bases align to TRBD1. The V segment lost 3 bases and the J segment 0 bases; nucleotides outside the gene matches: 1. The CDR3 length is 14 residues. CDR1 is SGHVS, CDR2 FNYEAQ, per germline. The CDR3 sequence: CASSLGQDSYEQYF. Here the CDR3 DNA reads TGTGCCAGCAGCTTGGGACAGGACTCCTACGAGCAGTACTTC.

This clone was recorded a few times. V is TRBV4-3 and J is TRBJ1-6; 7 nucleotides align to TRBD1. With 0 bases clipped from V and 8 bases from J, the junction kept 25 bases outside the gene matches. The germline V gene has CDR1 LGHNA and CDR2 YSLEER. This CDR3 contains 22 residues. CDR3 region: CASSQDQDHQETGLFSDSPLHF. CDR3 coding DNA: TGCGCCAGCAGCCAAGATCAAGATCATCAAGAGACAGGGTTGTTTTCGGATTCACCCCTCCACTTT.

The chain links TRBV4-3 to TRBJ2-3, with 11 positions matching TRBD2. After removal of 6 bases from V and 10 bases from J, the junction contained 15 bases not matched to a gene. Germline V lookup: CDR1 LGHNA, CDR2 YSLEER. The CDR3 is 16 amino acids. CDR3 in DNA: TGCGCCAGCAGTGATGAACTAGCGGGAGCGCCAGAGGCGCAGTATTTT. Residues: CASSDELAGAPEAQYF.

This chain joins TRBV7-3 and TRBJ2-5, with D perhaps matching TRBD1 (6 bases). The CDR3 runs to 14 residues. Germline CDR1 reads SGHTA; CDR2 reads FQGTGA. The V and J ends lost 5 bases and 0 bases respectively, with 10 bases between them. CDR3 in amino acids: CASSATGNQETQYF. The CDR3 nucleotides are TGTGCCAGCAGCGCGACAGGCAACCAAGAGACCCAGTACTTC.

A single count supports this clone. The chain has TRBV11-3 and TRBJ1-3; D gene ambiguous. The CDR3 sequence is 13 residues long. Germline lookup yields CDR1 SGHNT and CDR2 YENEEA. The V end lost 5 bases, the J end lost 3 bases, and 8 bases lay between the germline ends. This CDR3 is CASSARLGNTIYF. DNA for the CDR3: TGTGCCAGCAGCGCCCGACTTGGAAACACCATATATTTT.

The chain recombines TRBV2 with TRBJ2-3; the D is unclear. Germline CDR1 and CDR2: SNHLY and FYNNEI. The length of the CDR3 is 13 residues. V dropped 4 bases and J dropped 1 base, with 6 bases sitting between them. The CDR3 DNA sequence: TGTGCCAGCAGTGGGCTCGGCACAGATACGCAGTATTTT. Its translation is CASSGLGTDTQYF.

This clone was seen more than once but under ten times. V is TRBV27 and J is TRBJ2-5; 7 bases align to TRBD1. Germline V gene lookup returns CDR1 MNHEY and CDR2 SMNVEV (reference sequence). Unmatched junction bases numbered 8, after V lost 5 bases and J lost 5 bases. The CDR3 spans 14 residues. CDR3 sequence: CASSAIQGIETQYF. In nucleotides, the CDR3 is TGTGCCAGCAGTGCCATACAGGGGATCGAGACCCAGTACTTC.

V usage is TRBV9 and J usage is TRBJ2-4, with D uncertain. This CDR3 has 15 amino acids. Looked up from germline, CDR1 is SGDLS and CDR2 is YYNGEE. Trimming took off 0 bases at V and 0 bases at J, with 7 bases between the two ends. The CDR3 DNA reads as TGTGCCAGCAGCGTAGGCGGAGTAGCCAAAAACATTCAGTACTTC. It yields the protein CASSVGGVAKNIQYF.

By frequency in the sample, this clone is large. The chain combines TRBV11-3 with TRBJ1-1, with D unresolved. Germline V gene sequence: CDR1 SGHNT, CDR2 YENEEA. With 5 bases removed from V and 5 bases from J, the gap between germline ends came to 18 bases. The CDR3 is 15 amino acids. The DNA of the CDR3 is TGTGCCAGCAGCCTTGAGCATGCCGAGGGTACTGAAGCTTTCTTT. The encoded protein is CASSLEHAEGTEAFF.

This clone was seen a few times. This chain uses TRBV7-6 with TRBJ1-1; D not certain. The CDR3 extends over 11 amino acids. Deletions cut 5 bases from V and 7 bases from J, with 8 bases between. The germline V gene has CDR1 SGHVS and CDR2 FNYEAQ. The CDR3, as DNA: TGTGCCAGCAGCCGCGATCTTGAAGCTTTCTTT. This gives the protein CASSRDLEAFF.

The CDR3 sequence: CASSGTQGASTDTQYF. CDR3 nucleotide sequence: TGTGCCAGCAGCGGAACCCAGGGGGCCAGCACAGATACGCAGTATTTT. The rearrangement links TRBV5-4 to TRBJ2-3; TRBD1 aligns across 8 bases. The V segment lost 4 bases and the J segment 0 bases; nucleotides outside the gene matches: 7. Germline CDR1 SGHNT, CDR2 YYREEE (reference sequence). The CDR3 extends over 16 amino acids. Looking up the rest from reference TRBV5-4 and TRBJ2-3 gives the full variable domain: ETGVTQSPTHLIKTRGQQVTLRCSSQSGHNTVSWYQQALGQGPQFIFQYYREEENGRGNFPPRFSGLQFPNYSSELNVNALELDDSALYLCASSGTQGASTDTQYFGPGTRLTVL.

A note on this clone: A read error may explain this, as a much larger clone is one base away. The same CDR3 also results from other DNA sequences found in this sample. DNA for the CDR3: TGCGCCAGCAGCCAAGAGGGGGGGGAAGGCTACGAGCAGTACTTC. Translating gives CASSQEGGEGYEQYF. V is TRBV4-1 and J is TRBJ2-7; 7 bases map to TRBD2. Trimming took 0 bases from V and 3 from J; bases not matched to a gene: 5. CDR1 MGHRA and CDR2 YSYEKL come from the germline V gene. This CDR3 region has 15 residues.

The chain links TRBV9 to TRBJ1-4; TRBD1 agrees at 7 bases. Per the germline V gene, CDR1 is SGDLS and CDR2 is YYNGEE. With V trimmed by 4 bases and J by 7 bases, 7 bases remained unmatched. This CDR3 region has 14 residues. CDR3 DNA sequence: TGTGCCAGCAGCCAACAGGGGCACCCTGAAAAACTGTTTTTT. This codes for CASSQQGHPEKLFF.

Here the CDR3 DNA reads TGTGCCACCACATTCTCTTGGGACTCTCATGAGCAGTTCTTC. This codes for CATTFSWDSHEQFF. The V gene is TRBV15, the J gene TRBJ2-1, with D tentatively TRBD2 (6 bases). CDR1 is LNHNV, CDR2 YYDKDF, per germline (reference sequence). Trimming took 7 bases from V and 8 from J, leaving 18 bases between them. CDR3 length equals 14 residues.

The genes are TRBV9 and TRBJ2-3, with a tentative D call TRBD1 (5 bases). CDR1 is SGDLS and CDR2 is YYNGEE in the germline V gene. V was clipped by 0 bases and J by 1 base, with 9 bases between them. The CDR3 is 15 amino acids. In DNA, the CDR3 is TGTGCCAGCAGCGTAGGGGGCGCAGGCACAGATACGCAGTATTTT. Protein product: CASSVGGAGTDTQYF.

CDR3 coding DNA: TGCGCCAGCAGCCCGAGACAAGGTTCCTACGAGCAGTACTTC. It codes for CASSPRQGSYEQYF. The chain carries TRBV4-3 and TRBJ2-5; D gene unclear. The J call may be incorrect, as the DNA end agrees better with TRBJ2-7. The CDR3 has 14 amino acids. Germline-derived CDR1 and CDR2 are LGHNA and YSLEER.

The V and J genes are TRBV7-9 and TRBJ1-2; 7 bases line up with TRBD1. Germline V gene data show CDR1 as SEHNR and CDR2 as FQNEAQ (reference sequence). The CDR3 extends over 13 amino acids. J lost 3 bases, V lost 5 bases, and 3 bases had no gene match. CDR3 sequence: CASSLQGDYGYTF. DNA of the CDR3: TGTGCCAGCAGCCTTCAGGGGGACTATGGCTACACCTTC.

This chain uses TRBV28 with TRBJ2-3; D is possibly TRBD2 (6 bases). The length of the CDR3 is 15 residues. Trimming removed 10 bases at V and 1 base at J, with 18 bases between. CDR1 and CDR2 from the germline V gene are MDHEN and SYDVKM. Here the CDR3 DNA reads TGTGCCATCTTAGCGGCTGCCCGAGGCACAGATACGCAGTATTTT. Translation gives CAILAAARGTDTQYF.

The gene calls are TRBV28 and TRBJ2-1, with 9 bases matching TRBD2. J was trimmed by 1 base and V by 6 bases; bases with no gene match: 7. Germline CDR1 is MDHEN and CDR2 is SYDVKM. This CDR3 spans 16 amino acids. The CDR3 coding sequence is TGTGCCAGCAGAGTAGCGGGAGCAGCGTCCTACAATGAGCAGTTCTTC. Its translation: CASRVAGAASYNEQFF.

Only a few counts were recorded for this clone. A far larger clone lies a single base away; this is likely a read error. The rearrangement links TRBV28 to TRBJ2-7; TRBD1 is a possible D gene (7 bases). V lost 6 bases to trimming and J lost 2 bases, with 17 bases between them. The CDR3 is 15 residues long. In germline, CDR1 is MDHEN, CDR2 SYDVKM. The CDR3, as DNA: TGTGCCAGCAGCCAAGAGCCAGGGGGGACCTACGAGCAGTACTTC. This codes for CASSQEPGGTYEQYF.